Sequencing of this T cell receptor (beta chain) was carried out in a study of OX40 agonist ivuxolimab in advanced cancers. In the study overall: As their treatment, patients were administered ivuxolimab, an agonistic anti-OX40 (CD134) antibody. Eligibility rules accepted prior anti-PD-1, anti-PD-L1 or anti-CTLA-4 therapy, and 40% to 50% had some. Points from the study as a whole: Averaging showed that CD8+ T cells had more expanded clones than CD4+ did. Relatively little clonal expansion, among the lowest observed, appeared in partial responders at 0.1-3.0 mg/kg.

In the case of this clone: Its antigen is still unknown.

Method: immunoSEQ multiplex PCR; TCRdb's copy keeps in-frame clones and lacks some. The top ten clones hold around 2% of a sample with around 65,000 clones, over 60% of them seen once. V shed 3 bases and J shed 0 bases, with 13 bases lying between them. CDR1 and CDR2 from the germline V gene are SGHRS and YFSETQ. The CDR3 contains 16 residues. The origin of this receptor is an adult with an advanced solid tumor such as melanoma, head and neck, liver or kidney cancer. Sequencing used CD4+ or CD8+ T cells sorted from blood, obtained in a trial of the OX40 agonist ivuxolimab. This chain uses TRBV5-1 with TRBJ1-5, with D possibly being TRBD1 (6 bases). CDR3 in amino acids: CASSSPRGASNQPQHF. DNA for the CDR3: TGCGCCAGCAGCTCACCCAGGGGTGCTAGCAATCAGCCCCAGCATTTT.